This entry describes one T cell receptor (beta chain). The target antigen is unknown. Profiled with immunoSEQ multiplex PCR; TCRdb holds only in-frame clones, not every one. This sample yields tens of thousands of clones, of which over 90% are seen a single time; over 8.5% belongs to the top ten. These data belong to a study of PD-L1 blockade in urothelial cancer. Whole-study findings and limits: Patients with below-median pretreatment blood clonality survived longer.

Germline V gene sequence: CDR1 MGHDK, CDR2 SYGVNS. This CDR3 comprises 16 residues. The V segment lost 1 base and the J segment 3 bases; nucleotides outside the gene matches: 8. This sequence joins TRBV25-1 and TRBJ1-2, with 7 bases that match TRBD1. This sample comprised PBMCs, obtained around atezolizumab (anti-PD-L1) treatment. This clonotype was obtained from a man between 60 and 75 years old with urothelial cancer. CDR3 loop: CASSEFGQDKYYGYTF. In DNA form, the CDR3 reads TGTGCCAGCAGTGAATTTGGACAGGACAAATACTATGGCTACACCTTC.